This is a list of T cell receptor beta chains from one sample in a study of blood T cell repertoires in COVID-19. Here immunoSEQ multiplex PCR was the method, and the copy in TCRdb shows in-frame clones only, minus some. The sample carries 93,000 or so clones, under 90% recorded once. The sample was peripheral blood. These receptors all come from a human donor in a cohort sampled during active or convalescent COVID-19. CDR3s include the opening cysteine and the closing phenylalanine or tryptophan. A D gene is named only where the DNA matches it firmly. Rows may omit the clone size; those that give it use once, few, many or a size class.

DNA | CDR3 | length | size | D | J | V
TGTGCCAGCAGTGAAGAAATAGCGGGGATCCGGGAGACCCAGTACTTC | CASSEEIAGIRETQYF | 16 | NA | TRBD2 | TRBJ2-5 | TRBV2
TGTGCCAGCAGTCGGGGAGTGGGAAATCAGCCCCAGCATTTT | CASSRGVGNQPQHF | 14 | NA | NA | TRBJ1-5 | TRBV6-5
TGTGCCAGCACTCCGGGACAGGGAGACACCGGGGAGCTGTTTTTT | CASTPGQGDTGELFF | 15 | NA | TRBD1 | TRBJ2-2 | TRBV28
TGTGCCAGCAGTTCAATCGGGACTAACACTGAAGCTTTCTTT | CASSSIGTNTEAFF | 14 | NA | NA | TRBJ1-1 | TRBV28
TGTGCCAGCAGCTTCCGGACAGGGGGGTATGGCTACACCTTC | CASSFRTGGYGYTF | 14 | NA | TRBD1 | TRBJ1-2 | TRBV9
TGTGCCACCAGTGGTAAGGGAGACAGGGGAGACACAGATACGCAGTATTTT | CATSGKGDRGDTDTQYF | 17 | NA | TRBD1 | TRBJ2-3 | TRBV24-1
TGCGCCAGCAGCCAAGGTGAGGGTGAGCAGTTCTTC | CASSQGEGEQFF | 12 | once | NA | TRBJ2-1 | TRBV4-1
TGTGCCAGCAGTTCCAGCTCCTACGAGCAGTACTTC | CASSSSSYEQYF | 12 | NA | NA | TRBJ2-7 | TRBV28
TGTGCCAGCAGTCTAGATACTTATAGCTACAATGAGCAGTTCTTC | CASSLDTYSYNEQFF | 15 | NA | NA | TRBJ2-1 | TRBV7-2
TGTGCCACCAGTTACGGGACAGGGGTCACAGATACGCAGTATTTT | CATSYGTGVTDTQYF | 15 | few | TRBD1 | TRBJ2-3 | TRBV24-1
TGTGCCAGCAGTCCAGAACCGGGACAGAGGGCTTCACCCCTCCACTTT | CASSPEPGQRASPLHF | 16 | few | TRBD1 | TRBJ1-6 | TRBV2
TGTGCCAGCAGTGAAGCGGGGGGCTCCTACAATGAGCAGTTCTTC | CASSEAGGSYNEQFF | 15 | few | NA | TRBJ2-1 | TRBV6-1
TGTGCCAGCAGCCAATGGAGGGATCAGCCCCAGCATTTT | CASSQWRDQPQHF | 13 | once | NA | TRBJ1-5 | TRBV3-1/TRBV3-2
TGTGCTAGTGCCGGTCCCAGGAACCAAGAGACCCAGTACTTC | CASAGPRNQETQYF | 14 | NA | NA | TRBJ2-5 | TRBV12-5
TGTGCCAGCTCCGGGCCAGGGAAGGCAGATACGCAGTATTTT | CASSGPGKADTQYF | 14 | NA | NA | TRBJ2-3 | TRBV28
TGTGCCAGCAGCTTAGATGCTGGGAAGGGAGCTGAAGCTTTCTTT | CASSLDAGKGAEAFF | 15 | NA | NA | TRBJ1-1 | TRBV11-2
TGTGCCAGCAGCGTAGGACAGGGTGGCGAAAAACTGTTTTTT | CASSVGQGGEKLFF | 14 | NA | TRBD1 | TRBJ1-4 | TRBV9
TGTGCCAGCAGCTTGGGACTAGCGGGGGGCTCTGGGGCCAACGTCCTGACTTTC | CASSLGLAGGSGANVLTF | 18 | once | TRBD2 | TRBJ2-6 | TRBV5-4
TGTGCCTGGAGGGGACAGGGGGCCGGGGGCTACACCTTC | CAWRGQGAGGYTF | 13 | NA | TRBD1 | TRBJ1-2 | TRBV30
TGTGCCAGCAAACCTGGGGAGTATCAGCCCCAGCATTTT | CASKPGEYQPQHF | 13 | NA | NA | TRBJ1-5 | TRBV12-3/TRBV12-4
TGTGCCATCCAACCCGGGCAGGGGAATTCACCCCTCCACTTT | CAIQPGQGNSPLHF | 14 | NA | NA | TRBJ1-6 | TRBV7-9
TGTGCCTGGAGTGGGGACAGCTCCTATAATTCACCCCTCCACTTT | CAWSGDSSYNSPLHF | 15 | NA | TRBD1 | TRBJ1-6 | TRBV30
TGTGCCAGCAGCCAAGGGAGGGTCTCCAATGAGCAGTTCTTC | CASSQGRVSNEQFF | 14 | once | NA | TRBJ2-1 | TRBV3-1/TRBV3-2
TGTGCCTGGAGGAGAGCGGGGGGAGATACGCAGTATTTT | CAWRRAGGDTQYF | 13 | NA | TRBD2 | TRBJ2-3 | TRBV30
TGTGCCAGCAGCGACTTCAGGGGGCGGACGAACACTGAAGCTTTCTTT | CASSDFRGRTNTEAFF | 16 | few | TRBD1 | TRBJ1-1 | TRBV9
TGTGCCAGCAGCCCAACACAGAACACTGAAGCTTTCTTT | CASSPTQNTEAFF | 13 | NA | NA | TRBJ1-1 | TRBV12-3/TRBV12-4
TGTGCCAGCAGTTCCCCAAGGGCGGGGGGACTGGGTGAGCAGTTCTTC | CASSSPRAGGLGEQFF | 16 | NA | TRBD2 | TRBJ2-1 | TRBV28
TGTGCCAGCTGTTTCGGGACAGCTACCTACAATGAGCAGTTCTTC | CASCFGTATYNEQFF | 15 | NA | TRBD1 | TRBJ2-1 | TRBV7-2
TGTGCCAGCAGTGACCGGGGGGGAGAGACCCAGTACTTC | CASSDRGGETQYF | 13 | NA | TRBD2 | TRBJ2-5 | TRBV6-1
TGTGCCAGCAGTTCTACCCCCCCGGCAGGCTTTAATTCACCCCTCCACTTT | CASSSTPPAGFNSPLHF | 17 | NA | NA | TRBJ1-6 | TRBV27
TGTGCCAGCAGCTTGGCCTCCGCGCGGGGGCAAGGGGAGACCCAGTACTTC | CASSLASARGQGETQYF | 17 | NA | NA | TRBJ2-5 | TRBV5-4
TGTGCCAGCAGCCCGCGGACTAGCGGGGGAGAGACCCAGTACTTC | CASSPRTSGGETQYF | 15 | NA | TRBD2 | TRBJ2-5 | TRBV11-3